This T cell receptor beta chain was captured by sequencing in a study of blood T cell repertoires in COVID-19. The overall study: The origin of the acute and convalescent COVID-19 samples was the United States, Italy and Spain.

The CDR3 spans 11 residues. Trimming stripped 2 bases from V and 4 bases from J, with 6 bases between. The germline gives CDR1 GTSNPN, CDR2 SVGIG (reference sequence). The assay was immunoSEQ multiplex PCR, and TCRdb's table has in-frame clones only and misses some. The data hold roughly 78,000 clones, with approximately 80% observed a single time. The clonotype was recovered from a middle-aged man with COVID-19, enrolled during active disease. Sequenced input: peripheral blood. J is TRBJ2-7 and V is TRBV30; no reliable D call. CDR3 amino acids: CAWSPSYEQYF. In DNA form, the CDR3 reads TGTGCCTGGAGTCCGTCGTACGAGCAGTACTTC.